This T cell receptor (beta chain) was retrieved from a study of blood T cell repertoires in COVID-19 (dated by TCRdb to the early 2020s). A note on the overall study: Samples from collaborators originated in the United States, Italy and Spain and spanned both the acute and convalescent phases of COVID-19. Deeply sampled blood TCRbeta repertoires from subjects exposed to, actively infected with, or recovered from COVID-19 were included in the dataset. The repertoires were released in a freely available public database intended as a resource for research on the immune response to SARS-CoV-2. Samples came from the ongoing ImmuneRACE study (first 160 participants) plus 1,254 subjects from 6 global collaborators. Nearly every sample came with metadata listing a de-identified subject ID, COVID-19 status, age in years and sex. The material from the prospective study consisted of cDNA or gDNA derived from T cells, B-cell-depleted T cells, or PBMCs. Where HLA class I and class II types were available, the types were taken from metadata supplied by the sample provider, not from assay-based typing.

To note about this clone: This receptor's antigen is unknown. The record has no base qualities; no much larger clone is one base away. The identical CDR3 is also encoded by other nucleotide sequences in the sample.

Results and caveats for the whole study, not just this receptor: Clinical and demographic metadata were provided uncurated, with the amount varying by source and participant.

The V and J ends are trimmed by 0 bases and 5 bases, leaving 5 bases between them. The cysteine opens and the phenylalanine closes a CDR3 of 13 amino acids. The CDR3 DNA has 39 bases and is translated from base 1. Collaborating institutions collected whole blood in K2EDTA tubes following their own protocols. For TCRbeta analysis, collaborators shipped samples as frozen whole blood, isolated PBMCs, or DNA extracted from either of those sample types. TCRbeta CDR3 regions were amplified from genomic DNA by means of the immunoSEQ Assay, a bias-controlled multiplex PCR. Regarding the original processing steps: The number of nucleated cells in each sample was estimated by amplification of reference gene primers within the assay. To quantify the absolute abundance of each unique TCRbeta CDR3 rearrangement, sequence reads were collapsed and filtered. For each sample, productive Simpson clonality was calculated as the square root of Simpson's diversity index over productive rearrangements. TCRdb re-hosts the immuneACCESS table, in-frame sequences only. Its copies lack some clones; in the studies checked, an unresolved V gene accounts for under half of them, and the cause for the rest is not known. That table furnishes V, J and clone size, whereas the DNA furnished D and trimming. The sample table records roughly 130,000 clones; under 90% of these occur just once. The top ten clones comprise 10% to 15% of the sample.

Sequenced: peripheral blood. This TCR was recovered from a woman aged 60-70 years with acute or convalescent COVID-19. The V and J genes are TRBV12-3 or TRBV12-4 and TRBJ1-5; no D segment can be confidently identified. The encoded CDR3 is CASSLAADQPQHF. The bases are TGTGCCAGCAGTTTAGCGGCCGATCAGCCCCAGCATTTT.